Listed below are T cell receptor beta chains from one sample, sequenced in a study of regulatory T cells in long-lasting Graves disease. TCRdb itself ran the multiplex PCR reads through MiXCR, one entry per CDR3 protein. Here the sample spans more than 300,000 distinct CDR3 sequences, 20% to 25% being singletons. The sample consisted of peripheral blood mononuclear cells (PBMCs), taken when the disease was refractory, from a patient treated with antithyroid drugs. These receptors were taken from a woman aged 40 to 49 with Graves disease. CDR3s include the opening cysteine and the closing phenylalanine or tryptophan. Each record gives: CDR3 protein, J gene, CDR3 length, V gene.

CASSFPMGQASYEQYF TRBJ2-7 16 TRBV11-2
CASSSSGRADEQYF TRBJ2-7 14 TRBV28
CASSLALAGFVDEQYF TRBJ2-7 16 TRBV7-9
CASSSKGAGGYEQYF TRBJ2-7 15 TRBV28
CASSWNRGPYEQYF TRBJ2-7 14 TRBV28
CASTPGPRSGGYTF TRBJ1-2 14 TRBV19
CASSSGQGQETQYF TRBJ2-5 14 TRBV28
CASSEVVAADEQYF TRBJ2-7 14 TRBV6-1
CSVGDSLIEKTQYF TRBJ2-5 14 TRBV29-1
CASSLGGFGQPQHF TRBJ1-5 14 TRBV5-5
CASSYAALAGVGYNEQFF TRBJ2-1 18 TRBV6-2/TRBV6-3
CASSLIGPQPQHF TRBJ1-5 13 TRBV28
CASSLGFAPHEQYF TRBJ2-7 14 TRBV7-8
CASSQQVTSGPPVETQYF TRBJ2-5 18 TRBV3-1
CASGRGYGYTF TRBJ1-2 11 TRBV2
CASSGTSGNALYYEQYF TRBJ2-7 17 TRBV7-8
CSVEGIATNEKLFF TRBJ1-4 14 TRBV29-1
CASSSSAGGPYEQYF TRBJ2-7 15 TRBV12-3/TRBV12-4
CASSFHGAGEDNEQFF TRBJ2-1 16 TRBV28
CASSPREGANTEAFF TRBJ1-1 15 TRBV3-1
CASSFPARRNIQYF TRBJ2-4 14 TRBV12-3/TRBV12-4
CASTAGDSPLHF TRBJ1-6 12 TRBV6-1
CASSFAAGELFF TRBJ2-1 12 TRBV28
CASSQVWGLEGERGGTQYF TRBJ2-5 19 TRBV4-2
CASSHKLSGGRQETQYF TRBJ2-5 17 TRBV5-4
CAISEGGAIGELFF TRBJ2-2 14 TRBV10-3
CASSVAGFQETQYF NA 14 TRBV9
CASSSAGPACEQYF TRBJ2-7 14 TRBV11-2
CASSLAGYGYTF TRBJ1-2 12 TRBV28
CSAPGGDTQYF TRBJ2-3 11 TRBV20-1
CASSQGQAYEQYF TRBJ2-7 13 TRBV12-3/TRBV12-4
CASKASETQYF TRBJ2-5 11 TRBV2
CASSFQGREKLFF TRBJ1-4 13 TRBV28
CASSLTYVVMNTEAFF TRBJ1-1 16 TRBV19
CASRWTDTGELFF TRBJ2-2 13 TRBV2
CASSSDRYSYEQYF TRBJ2-7 14 TRBV11-1
CSARAFPVVAQAYEQYF TRBJ2-7 17 TRBV20-1